Below, 25 T cell receptor beta chains from the same sample are listed, as sequenced in a study of early T cells in non-severe SARS-CoV-2 infection (TCRdb year 2021). Libraries came from 5' RACE. TCRdb lists the instrument as NextSeq 500. The raw public reads went through TCRdb reprocessing: fastp at Q25, MiXCR clone calling, in-frame beta chains kept. CDR3 protein duplicates are merged, each entry listing the most common genes and DNA. The sample profile shows 85,000 to 100,000 distinct CDR3 sequences; 13% of them were found once. The ten largest clonotypes hold 2% to 2.5% of the sample. The sequenced sample was whole blood. The receptors originated from an adult who was a healthcare worker with PCR-confirmed SARS-CoV-2 infection or an uninfected control (not recorded which).

This clonotype was seen repeatedly, ten times or more. The J gene is TRBJ2-5, the V gene TRBV5-1; D call uncertain. The CDR3 totals 13 residues. Germline CDR1 SGHRS, CDR2 YFSETQ. Trimming shortened V by 6 bases and J by 0 bases, and 9 bases separated the two germline ends. CDR3 DNA sequence: TGCGCCAGCACAACGTCAAACCAAGAGACCCAGTACTTC. Translating it yields CASTTSNQETQYF.

This chain joins TRBV28 and TRBJ2-7; TRBD1 matches at 8 bases. CDR3 size: 15 residues. Looked up from germline, CDR1 is MDHEN and CDR2 is SYDVKM. With 5 bases clipped from V and 4 bases from J, the junction kept 10 bases outside the gene matches. CDR3 loop: CASSMGQGARYEQYF. The DNA of the CDR3 is TGTGCCAGCAGTATGGGGCAGGGGGCGAGGTACGAGCAGTACTTC. Supplemented by reference TRBV28 and TRBJ2-7, the full variable domain reads DVKVTQSSRYLVKRTGEKVFLECVQDMDHENMFWYRQDPGLGLRLIYFSYDVKMKEKGDIPEGYSVSREKKERFSLILESASTNQTSMYLCASSMGQGARYEQYFGPGTRLTVT.

This clonotype was recorded at least ten times. The rearrangement uses TRBV20-1 and TRBJ2-2; D may be TRBD1 (5 bases). V was cut by 5 bases and J by 5 bases, with 9 bases left in between. This CDR3 is 12 amino acids long. CDR1 is DFQATT and CDR2 is SNEGSKA in the germline V gene (reference sequence). The CDR3 region has the DNA TGCAGTGCTCAGGGTAGAACCGGGGAGCTGTTTTTT. Its protein product is CSAQGRTGELFF.

The chain links TRBV11-2 to TRBJ2-4; no reliable D call. This CDR3 has 14 amino acids. Germline V gene lookup returns CDR1 SGHAT and CDR2 FQNNGV. V gave up 2 bases and J gave up 0 bases, with 5 bases separating them. CDR3 in DNA: TGTGCCAGCAGCTTATACAGAGCCAAAAACATTCAGTACTTC. Encoded protein: CASSLYRAKNIQYF.

This chain connects TRBV7-9 to TRBJ2-1; D not resolved. The CDR3 has 14 residues. Deletions cut 5 bases from V and 4 bases from J, with 12 bases between. Germline V gene sequence: CDR1 SEHNR, CDR2 FQNEAQ (reference sequence). This CDR3 is CASSPPRFYNEQFF. The CDR3 coding sequence is TGTGCCAGCAGCCCCCCCCGGTTTTACAATGAGCAGTTCTTC.

This clonotype was detected ten times or more. The chain recombines TRBV7-9 with TRBJ2-5; the D gene is possibly TRBD2 (6 bases). The germline gives CDR1 SEHNR, CDR2 FQNEAQ (reference sequence). The germline V and J ends were trimmed by 1 base and 5 bases, with 11 bases remaining between them. There are 14 residues in the CDR3. The CDR3 coding sequence is TGTGCCAGCAGCTTAGGCGTGGGAGGTGAGACCCAGTACTTC. Residues: CASSLGVGGETQYF.

This clonotype was detected many times. The CDR3 nucleotides read TGTGCCAGCAGCTCCCCGGTGGTTCAATCCCGGGACAGGGAACGCACAGATACGCAGTATTTT. Residues: CASSSPVVQSRDRERTDTQYF. The chain couples TRBV11-2 to TRBJ2-3; 9 bases agree with TRBD1. V lost 4 bases to trimming and J lost 1 base; unmatched junction nucleotides: 21. Germline CDR1 SGHAT, CDR2 FQNNGV. The CDR3 extends over 21 amino acids.

The CDR3 DNA reads TGTGCCAGCAGTGAACGGCGGAGCTCCTACAATGAGCAGTTCTTC. Its protein is CASSERRSSYNEQFF. The chain joins TRBV2 to TRBJ2-1, with D uncertain. Germline-derived CDR1 and CDR2 are SNHLY and FYNNEI. The CDR3 contains 15 residues. Trimming left V 2 bases short and J 0 bases short, with 8 bases between. The full variable domain, with the rest looked up from reference TRBV2 and TRBJ2-1, is EPEVTQTPSHQVTQMGQEVILRCVPISNHLYFYWYRQILGQKVEFLVSFYNNEISEKSEIFDDQFSVERPDGSNFTLKIRSTKLEDSAMYFCASSERRSSYNEQFFGPGTRLTVL.

This clonotype was observed many times. This sequence joins TRBV5-5 and TRBJ2-2; D possibly uses TRBD1 or TRBD2 (5 bases each). The CDR3 loop spans 15 amino acids. Germline V gene sequence: CDR1 SGHKS, CDR2 YYEKEE (reference sequence). With 4 bases removed from V and 2 bases from J, the gap between germline ends came to 12 bases. CDR3 in DNA: TGTGCCAGCAGCCCGTTGGGGGTCAACACCGGGGAGCTGTTTTTT. Residues: CASSPLGVNTGELFF.

In its sample, this clonotype was seen a few times. This chain joins TRBV20-1 and TRBJ2-2, with TRBD2 identical over 8 bases. The length of the CDR3 is 15 residues. Germline V gene data show CDR1 as DFQATT and CDR2 as SNEGSKA (reference sequence). After removal of 6 bases from V and 0 bases from J, the junction contained 6 bases not matched to a gene. CDR3 coding DNA: TGCAGTGCCCGACGGGGGGGCCCGAACACCGGGGAGCTGTTTTTT. Translating it yields CSARRGGPNTGELFF.

This clonotype was seen more than once but under ten times. The rearrangement uses TRBV20-1 and TRBJ2-1; D is possibly TRBD2 (6 bases). Germline V CDR1 and CDR2: DFQATT, SNEGSKA (reference sequence). The CDR3 consists of 12 residues. V lost 6 bases to trimming and J lost 3 bases, with 9 bases between them. The CDR3 sequence is CSATSNYNEQFF. The CDR3 nucleotides read TGCAGTGCAACTAGCAACTACAATGAGCAGTTCTTC.

This clonotype showed up many times. The chain employs TRBV7-9 and TRBJ2-1; D is unresolved. Germline V gene sequence: CDR1 SEHNR, CDR2 FQNEAQ (reference sequence). CDR3 size: 17 residues. V lost 8 bases, J lost 3 bases, and 23 bases lay in between. CDR3 in amino acids: CASPPDGTVKLYNEQFF. In DNA, the CDR3 is TGTGCCAGCCCTCCCGACGGCACAGTCAAGCTCTACAATGAGCAGTTCTTC.

This clonotype has at least ten counts. This rearrangement joins TRBV7-9 to TRBJ2-1; 8 nucleotides line up with TRBD2. Germline CDR1 reads SEHNR; CDR2 reads FQNEAQ (reference sequence). CDR3 size: 17 residues. The ends lost 7 bases at V and 8 bases at J; junction bases unmatched: 19. Here the CDR3 DNA reads TGTGCCAGCAACTCCATAGGGGAGGGGACTAGTCGCCATGAGCAGTTCTTC. This sequence encodes CASNSIGEGTSRHEQFF.

This clonotype has a count of ten or more. The rearrangement uses TRBV19 and TRBJ1-5, with a tentative D call TRBD1 (5 bases). Germline V lookup: CDR1 LNHDA, CDR2 SQIVND (reference sequence). This CDR3 spans 14 amino acids. V lost 5 bases and J 7 bases, leaving 15 bases between the germline ends. The CDR3 DNA reads TGTGCCAGTAGTTTGCTTTTGGGGGTACAGCCCCAGCATTTT. Translation: CASSLLLGVQPQHF.

The rearrangement uses TRBV6-6 and TRBJ1-5, with 9 bases lining up with TRBD1. This CDR3 region has 17 residues. Germline values: CDR1 MNHNY, CDR2 SVGAGI (reference sequence). V shed 4 bases, J shed 4 bases, and the junction held 11 bases outside the gene matches. The CDR3 sequence: CASSSLQGANTNQPQHF. In nucleotides, the CDR3 is TGTGCCAGCAGTTCCTTACAGGGGGCTAATACGAATCAGCCCCAGCATTTT.

The table lists this clonotype with many counts. The chain couples TRBV6-5 to TRBJ2-5; D remains ambiguous. Trimming cost V 6 bases and J 5 bases, with 13 bases left between them. Germline V gives CDR1 MNHEY, CDR2 SVGAGI. The CDR3 is 13 residues long. In DNA form, the CDR3 reads TGTGCCAGCAGCCATGGATATACTGAGACCCAGTACTTC. Protein product: CASSHGYTETQYF.

The table lists this clonotype with a few counts. The rearrangement links TRBV11-2 to TRBJ2-3, with unresolved D. From germline, CDR1 is SGHAT and CDR2 FQNNGV. The CDR3 spans 13 residues. V lost 3 bases and J lost 11, with 15 bases in between. In DNA form, the CDR3 reads TGTGCCAGCAGCTTTCCCCCATCAATTGGGCAGTATTTT. Translation: CASSFPPSIGQYF.

This clonotype was seen at least ten times. The rearrangement links TRBV11-2 to TRBJ2-3; D perhaps matches TRBD2 (6 bases). Germline CDR1 and CDR2: SGHAT and FQNNGV. The V and J ends lost 0 bases and 6 bases respectively, with 13 bases between them. The CDR3 runs 15 residues. CDR3 loop: CASSLEGGALDTQYF. In DNA form, the CDR3 reads TGTGCCAGCAGCTTAGAAGGCGGGGCCCTGGATACGCAGTATTTT.

The chain joins TRBV29-1 to TRBJ2-1; 11 bases are a match to TRBD2. V lost 8 bases, J lost 4 bases, and 7 bases stayed unmatched. Germline-derived CDR1 and CDR2 are SQVTM and ANQGSEA. The CDR3 runs to 14 residues. The CDR3 spells CSIQRTSGYNEQFF. In DNA, the CDR3 is TGCAGCATCCAGCGGACTAGCGGGTACAATGAGCAGTTCTTC.

V and J are TRBV28 and TRBJ2-5, with D possibly being TRBD2 (5 bases). The germline V gene has CDR1 MDHEN and CDR2 SYDVKM. Trimming pared 5 bases from V and 2 bases from J, leaving 15 bases between. The CDR3 covers 15 residues. In DNA form, the CDR3 reads TGTGCCAGCAGTGTCCCCCAAGCGGCACAAGAGACCCAGTACTTC. This translates into CASSVPQAAQETQYF. Looking up the rest from reference TRBV28 and TRBJ2-5 gives the full variable domain: DVKVTQSSRYLVKRTGEKVFLECVQDMDHENMFWYRQDPGLGLRLIYFSYDVKMKEKGDIPEGYSVSREKKERFSLILESASTNQTSMYLCASSVPQAAQETQYFGPGTRLLVL.

This clonotype appeared a few times. The chain joins TRBV4-2 to TRBJ2-3; D is uncertain. Germline loops: CDR1 LGHNA, CDR2 YNFKEQ. V lost 0 bases and J 0 bases, leaving 4 bases between the germline ends. The CDR3 covers 14 residues. The CDR3 is CASSQETSTDTQYF. CDR3 bases: TGTGCCAGCAGCCAAGAGACTAGCACAGATACGCAGTATTTT.

V and J are TRBV23-1 and TRBJ2-5, with D possibly TRBD1 on 6 matching bases. TRBV23-1 qualifies as an ORF whose function is uncertain. This CDR3 spans 15 amino acids. Trimming took off 6 bases at V and 0 bases at J, with 14 bases between the two ends. CDR3 bases: TGCGCCAGCAGGTGGAAGCAGGGGAACCAAGAGACCCAGTACTTC. Its protein product is CASRWKQGNQETQYF.

This clonotype came up many times. The chain has TRBV3-1 and TRBJ2-5; TRBD2 agrees at 11 bases. V lost 3 bases, J lost 4 bases, and 7 bases stayed unmatched. Germline assignment: CDR1 LGHDT and CDR2 YNNKEL (reference sequence). There are 16 residues in the CDR3. CDR3 sequence: CASSQLGTSGGETQYF. The CDR3 region has the DNA TGTGCCAGCAGCCAGTTAGGAACTAGCGGGGGAGAGACCCAGTACTTC.

This clonotype was seen repeatedly, ten times or more. The chain joins TRBV27 to TRBJ2-7; 12 bases line up with TRBD1. In germline, CDR1 is MNHEY, CDR2 SMNVEV (reference sequence). The CDR3 has 16 amino acids. The J segment lost 6 bases and the V segment lost 1 base, leaving 7 bases of the junction unmatched. This chain's CDR3 is CASSLWGQGARREQYF. DNA of the CDR3: TGTGCCAGCAGTTTATGGGGACAGGGGGCGAGACGCGAGCAGTACTTC.

The genes are TRBV11-3 and TRBJ2-2; D gene ambiguous. V lost 0 bases, J lost 7 bases, and 6 bases lay in between. Germline V lookup: CDR1 SGHNT, CDR2 YENEEA. The CDR3 is made up of 13 amino acids. This chain's CDR3 is CASSLDLGGELFF. CDR3 bases: TGTGCCAGCAGCTTAGATCTAGGCGGGGAGCTGTTTTTT.